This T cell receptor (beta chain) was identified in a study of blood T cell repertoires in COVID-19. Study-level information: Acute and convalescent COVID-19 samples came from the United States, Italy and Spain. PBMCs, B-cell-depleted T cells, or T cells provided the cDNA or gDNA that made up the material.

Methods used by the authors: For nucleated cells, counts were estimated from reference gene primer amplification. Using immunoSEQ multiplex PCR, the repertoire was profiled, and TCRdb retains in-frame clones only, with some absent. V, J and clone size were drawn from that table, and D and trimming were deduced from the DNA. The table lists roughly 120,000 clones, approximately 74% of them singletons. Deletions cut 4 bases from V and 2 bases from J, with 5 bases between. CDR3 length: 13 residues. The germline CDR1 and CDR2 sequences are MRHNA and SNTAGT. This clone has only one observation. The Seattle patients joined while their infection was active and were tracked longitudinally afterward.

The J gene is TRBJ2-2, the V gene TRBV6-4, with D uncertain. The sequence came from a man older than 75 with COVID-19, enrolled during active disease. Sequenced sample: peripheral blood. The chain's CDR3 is CASSGLNTGELFF. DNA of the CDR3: TGTGCCAGCAGTGGGCTTAACACCGGGGAGCTGTTTTTT.